These 10 T cell receptor beta chains were sequenced from one sample in a study of vaccination effects on CD4 cells after COVID-19 (dated by TCRdb to between 2021 and 2024). These receptors' antigens are unknown. To prepare the library, the immunoSEQ multiplex PCR assay was applied. TCRdb obtained this table from immuneACCESS and retained in-frame rearrangements with V and J assigned. These tables miss some clones; where compared with another copy, unresolved V genes account for less than half of the shortfall, and the remainder is unexplained. Across this sample there are about 73,000 clones, with around 73% seen only once. Approximately 2% of the sample is taken by the ten largest. After around eleven days of culture, CD4+ T cells were isolated with the EasySep CD4+ T cell isolation kit. Each participant received two doses of an mRNA SARS-CoV-2 vaccine, either BNT162b2 or mRNA-1273. The sequencing used CD4+ T cells from PBMCs cultured without peptide, collected after COVID-19 vaccination. Every receptor here comes from a human donor who received a COVID-19 vaccine.

This chain joins TRBV6-4 and TRBJ2-7; D is possibly TRBD2 (6 bases). The CDR3 runs to 15 residues. CDR1 is MRHNA and CDR2 is SNTAGT in the germline V gene. Trimming removed 11 bases at V and 0 bases at J, with 20 bases between. The CDR3 is CAWDREQKRSYEQYV. CDR3 nucleotide sequence: TGTGCCTGGGACCGGGAGCAGAAGCGCTCCTACGAGCAGTACGTC.

This clone was detected once. The chain links TRBV10-3 to TRBJ2-3; the D gene is possibly TRBD1 (6 bases). The CDR3 length is 16 residues. Per germline, CDR1 ENHRY and CDR2 SYGVKD. The V gene lost 10 bases and the J gene lost 10 bases, with 30 bases spanning the gap. Written as DNA, the CDR3 is TGTGCCACATCCACCCGAAAGGGGGACGACTACCCGGCGCAGTATTTT. It translates to CATSTRKGDDYPAQYF.

The chain uses TRBV25-1 and TRBJ2-2; 10 nucleotides match TRBD2. J lost 4 bases, V lost 6 bases, and 5 bases had no gene match. The germline CDR1 and CDR2 sequences are MGHDK and SYGVNS. This CDR3 has 15 residues. The CDR3 is CASRLAGSGTGELFF. DNA for the CDR3: TGTGCCAGCAGACTAGCGGGGTCGGGCACCGGGGAGCTGTTTTTT.

CDR3 protein: CASSPTNGGSGAFF. The CDR3 DNA reads as TGTGCCAGCAGCCCAACTAACGGAGGGTCGGGGGCTTTCTTT. The rearrangement uses TRBV7-2 and TRBJ1-1, with D hard to call. The V end lost 5 bases, the J end lost 11 bases, and 21 bases lay between the germline ends. Germline V CDR1 and CDR2: SGHTA, FQGNSA. The CDR3 contains 14 residues.

The genes are TRBV29-1 and TRBJ1-2, with 8 bases identical to TRBD1. Germline loops: CDR1 SQVTM, CDR2 ANQGSEA. Unmatched junction bases numbered 4, after V lost 3 bases and J lost 4 bases. The CDR3 sequence is 13 residues long. The CDR3 DNA reads TGCAGCGTTGATTACGACAGGGGCTATGGCTACACCTTC. Translated: CSVDYDRGYGYTF.

This clone was counted once. The chain uses TRBV24-1 and TRBJ1-1; TRBD1 matches 7 bases. V dropped 3 bases and J dropped 4; count of bases not matched to a gene: 4. The CDR3 runs to 14 residues. Germline loops: CDR1 KGHDR, CDR2 SFDVKD. The CDR3 DNA sequence: TGTGCCACCAGTGATAGCTGGGACAGCACTGAAGCTTTCTTT. Translation: CATSDSWDSTEAFF.

The chain combines TRBV6-1 with TRBJ2-3; no firm D call. The V end was cut by 2 bases, the J end by 1 base, with 7 bases between. The CDR3 covers 14 residues. Germline lookup yields CDR1 MNHNS and CDR2 SASEGT. The CDR3 bases are TGTGCCAGCAGTGAATCTTTTGGCACAGATACGCAGTATTTT. Its translation is CASSESFGTDTQYF.

The chain recombines TRBV3-1 (or the pseudogene TRBV3-2) with TRBJ1-5; D unclear. This CDR3 contains 15 residues. Deletions cut 1 base from V and 4 bases from J, with 11 bases between. Germline V gene lookup returns CDR1 LGHDT and CDR2 YNNKEL (reference sequence). CDR3 sequence: CASSQAKDGNQPQHF. CDR3 nucleotide sequence: TGTGCCAGCAGCCAAGCTAAGGACGGTAATCAGCCCCAGCATTTT.

The chain joins TRBV7-2 to TRBJ2-5; D may be TRBD2 (5 bases). V lost 0 bases, J lost 4 bases, and 6 bases lay in between. CDR3 size: 13 residues. The germline CDR1 and CDR2 sequences are SGHTA and FQGNSA. CDR3 sequence (DNA): TGTGCCAGCAGCTTAGCGGGGAGAGAGACCCAGTACTTC. It encodes CASSLAGRETQYF.

V gene TRBV6-5 combines with J gene TRBJ2-3, with 7 bases fitting TRBD2. The trim removed 4 bases at V and 4 bases at J, leaving 11 bases unmatched. The CDR3 sequence is 16 residues long. Germline V lookup: CDR1 MNHEY, CDR2 SVGAGI. The CDR3 nucleotides are TGTGCCAGCAGTTCAGCGGGGCGGGCGAGCGCAGATACGCAGTATTTT. Translating it yields CASSSAGRASADTQYF.